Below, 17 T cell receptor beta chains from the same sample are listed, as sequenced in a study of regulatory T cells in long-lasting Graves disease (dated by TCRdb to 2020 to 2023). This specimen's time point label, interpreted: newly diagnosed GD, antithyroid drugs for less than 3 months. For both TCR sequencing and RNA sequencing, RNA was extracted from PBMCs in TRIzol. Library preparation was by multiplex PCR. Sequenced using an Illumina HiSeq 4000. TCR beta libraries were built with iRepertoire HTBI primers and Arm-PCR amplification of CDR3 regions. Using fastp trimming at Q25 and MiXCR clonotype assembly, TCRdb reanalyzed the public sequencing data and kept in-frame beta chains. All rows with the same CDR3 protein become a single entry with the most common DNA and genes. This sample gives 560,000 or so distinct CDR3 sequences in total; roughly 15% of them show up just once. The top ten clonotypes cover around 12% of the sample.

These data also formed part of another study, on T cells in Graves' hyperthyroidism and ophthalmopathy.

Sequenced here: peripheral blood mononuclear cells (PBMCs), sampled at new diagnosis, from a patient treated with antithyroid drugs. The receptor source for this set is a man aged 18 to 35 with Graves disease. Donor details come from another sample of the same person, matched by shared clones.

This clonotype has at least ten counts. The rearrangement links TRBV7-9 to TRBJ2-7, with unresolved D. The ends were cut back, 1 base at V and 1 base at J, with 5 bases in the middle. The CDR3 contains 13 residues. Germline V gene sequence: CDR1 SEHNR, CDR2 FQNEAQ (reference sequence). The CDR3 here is CASSLDKSYEQYF. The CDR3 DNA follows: TGTGCCAGCAGCTTAGACAAATCCTACGAGCAGTACTTC.

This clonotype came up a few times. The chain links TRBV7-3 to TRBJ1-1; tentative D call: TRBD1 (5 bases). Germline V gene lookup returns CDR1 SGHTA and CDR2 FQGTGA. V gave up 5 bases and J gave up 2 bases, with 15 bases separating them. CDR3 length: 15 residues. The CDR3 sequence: CASSRDSGGNTEAFF. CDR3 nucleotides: TGTGCCAGCAGCCGGGACTCGGGGGGTAACACTGAAGCTTTCTTT.

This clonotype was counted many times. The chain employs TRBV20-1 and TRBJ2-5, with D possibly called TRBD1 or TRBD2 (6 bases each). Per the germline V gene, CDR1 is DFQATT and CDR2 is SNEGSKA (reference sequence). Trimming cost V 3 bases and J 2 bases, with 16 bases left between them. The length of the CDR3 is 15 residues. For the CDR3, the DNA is TGCAGTGCTAGTCCTCACGGGGGCAATCAAGAGACCCAGTACTTC. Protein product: CSASPHGGNQETQYF.

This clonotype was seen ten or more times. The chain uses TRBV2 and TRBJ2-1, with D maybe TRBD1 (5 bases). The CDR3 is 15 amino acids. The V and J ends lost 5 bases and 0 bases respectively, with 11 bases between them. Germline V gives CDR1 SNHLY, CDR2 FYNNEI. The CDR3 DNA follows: TGTGCCAGCAGTCCGACAGAGAGCTCCTACAATGAGCAGTTCTTC. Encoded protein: CASSPTESSYNEQFF.

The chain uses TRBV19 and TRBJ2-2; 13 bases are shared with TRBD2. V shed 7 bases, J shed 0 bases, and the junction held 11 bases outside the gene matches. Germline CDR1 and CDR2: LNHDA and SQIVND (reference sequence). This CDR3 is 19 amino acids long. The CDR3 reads CASTRTPLAGGANTGELFF. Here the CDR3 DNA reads TGTGCCAGTACCCGAACCCCACTAGCGGGAGGGGCGAACACCGGGGAGCTGTTTTTT.

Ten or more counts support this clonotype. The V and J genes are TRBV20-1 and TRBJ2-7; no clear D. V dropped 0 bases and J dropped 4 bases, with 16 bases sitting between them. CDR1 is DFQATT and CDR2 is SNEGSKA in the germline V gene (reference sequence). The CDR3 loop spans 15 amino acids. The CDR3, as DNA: TGCAGTGCTAGAGATCGTTCTCTCGTGGCATACGAGCAGTACTTC. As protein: CSARDRSLVAYEQYF.

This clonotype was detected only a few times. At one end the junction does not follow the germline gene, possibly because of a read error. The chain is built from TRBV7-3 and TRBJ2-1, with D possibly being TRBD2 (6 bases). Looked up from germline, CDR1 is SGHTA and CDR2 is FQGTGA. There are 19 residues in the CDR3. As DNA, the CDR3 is TGTGCCAGCAGCTTCCATCCTAGCGAAGAGCACCCGAAGGACAATAAGCAGTTCTTC. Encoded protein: CASSFHPSEEHPKDNKQFF. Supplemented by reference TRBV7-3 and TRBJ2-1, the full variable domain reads GAGVSQTPSNKVTEKGKYVELRCDPISGHTALYWYRQSLGQGPEFLIYFQGTGAADDSGLPNDRFFAVRPEGSVSTLKIQRTERGDSAVYLCASSFHPSEEHPKDNKQFFGPGTRLTVL.

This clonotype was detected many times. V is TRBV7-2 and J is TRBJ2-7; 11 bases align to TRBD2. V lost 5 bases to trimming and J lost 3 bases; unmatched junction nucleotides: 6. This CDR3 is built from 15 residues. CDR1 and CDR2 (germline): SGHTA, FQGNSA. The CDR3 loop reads CASSEGLADFYEQYF. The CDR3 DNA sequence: TGTGCCAGCAGCGAGGGACTAGCGGATTTCTACGAGCAGTACTTC.

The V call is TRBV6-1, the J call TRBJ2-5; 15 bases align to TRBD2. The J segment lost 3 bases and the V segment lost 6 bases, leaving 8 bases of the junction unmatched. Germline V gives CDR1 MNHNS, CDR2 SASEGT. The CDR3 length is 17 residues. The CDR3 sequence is CASRPGLAGGREETQYF. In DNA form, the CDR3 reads TGTGCCAGCAGGCCGGGACTAGCGGGAGGCCGGGAAGAGACCCAGTACTTC.

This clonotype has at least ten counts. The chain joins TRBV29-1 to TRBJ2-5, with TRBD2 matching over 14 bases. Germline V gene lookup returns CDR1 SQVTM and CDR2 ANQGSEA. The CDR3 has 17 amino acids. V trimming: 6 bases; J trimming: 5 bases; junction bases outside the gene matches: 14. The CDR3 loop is CSVSGIPGLAGAETQYF. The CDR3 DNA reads TGCAGCGTCAGTGGGATCCCGGGACTAGCGGGAGCGGAGACCCAGTACTTC.

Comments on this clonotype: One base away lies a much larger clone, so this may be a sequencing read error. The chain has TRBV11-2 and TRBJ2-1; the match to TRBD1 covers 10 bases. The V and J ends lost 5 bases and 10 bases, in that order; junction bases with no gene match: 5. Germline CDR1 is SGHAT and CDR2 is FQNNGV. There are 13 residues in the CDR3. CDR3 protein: CASSVDRGDEQFF. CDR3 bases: TGTGCCAGCAGCGTGGACAGGGGGGACGAGCAGTTCTTC.

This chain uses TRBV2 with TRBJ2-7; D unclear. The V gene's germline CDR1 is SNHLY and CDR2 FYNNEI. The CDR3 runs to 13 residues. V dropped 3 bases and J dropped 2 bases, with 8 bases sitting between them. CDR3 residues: CASSDSETYEQYF. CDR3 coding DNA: TGTGCCAGCAGTGATTCAGAGACCTACGAGCAGTACTTC. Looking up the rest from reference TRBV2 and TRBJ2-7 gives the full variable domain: EPEVTQTPSHQVTQMGQEVILRCVPISNHLYFYWYRQILGQKVEFLVSFYNNEISEKSEIFDDQFSVERPDGSNFTLKIRSTKLEDSAMYFCASSDSETYEQYFGPGTRLTVT.

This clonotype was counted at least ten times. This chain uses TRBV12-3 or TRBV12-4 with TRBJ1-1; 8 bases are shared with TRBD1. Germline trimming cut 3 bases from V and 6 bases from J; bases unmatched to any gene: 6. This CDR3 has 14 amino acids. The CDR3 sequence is CASSFRQGYAEAFF. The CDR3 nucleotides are TGTGCCAGCAGTTTCAGACAGGGGTACGCTGAAGCTTTCTTT.

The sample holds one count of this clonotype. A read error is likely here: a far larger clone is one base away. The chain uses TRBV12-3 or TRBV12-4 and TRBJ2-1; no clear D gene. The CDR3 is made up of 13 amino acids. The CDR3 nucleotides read TGTGCCAGCACCAACCTGAGTCCCAATGAGCAGCTCTTC. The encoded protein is CASTNLSPNEQLF.

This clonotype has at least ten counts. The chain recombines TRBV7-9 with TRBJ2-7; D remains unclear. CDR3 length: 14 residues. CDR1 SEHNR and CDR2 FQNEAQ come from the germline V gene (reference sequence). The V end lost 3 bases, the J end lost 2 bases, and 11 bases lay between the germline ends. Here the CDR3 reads CASSFPASAYEQYF. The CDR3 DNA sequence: TGTGCCAGCAGCTTTCCAGCATCGGCCTACGAGCAGTACTTC.

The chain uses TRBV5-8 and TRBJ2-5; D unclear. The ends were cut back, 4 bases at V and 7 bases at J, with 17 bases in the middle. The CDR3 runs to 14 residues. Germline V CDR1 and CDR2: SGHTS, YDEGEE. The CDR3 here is CASSGAPAWWTQYF. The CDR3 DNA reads TGTGCCAGCAGCGGCGCTCCCGCCTGGTGGACCCAGTACTTC.

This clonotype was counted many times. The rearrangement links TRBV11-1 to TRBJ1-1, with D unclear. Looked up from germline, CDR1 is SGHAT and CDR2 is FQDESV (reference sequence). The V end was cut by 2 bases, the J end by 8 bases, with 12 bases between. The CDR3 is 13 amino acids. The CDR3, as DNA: TGTGCCAGCAGCTTAATTAGCCTGTCGGAAGCTTTCTTT. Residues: CASSLISLSEAFF.